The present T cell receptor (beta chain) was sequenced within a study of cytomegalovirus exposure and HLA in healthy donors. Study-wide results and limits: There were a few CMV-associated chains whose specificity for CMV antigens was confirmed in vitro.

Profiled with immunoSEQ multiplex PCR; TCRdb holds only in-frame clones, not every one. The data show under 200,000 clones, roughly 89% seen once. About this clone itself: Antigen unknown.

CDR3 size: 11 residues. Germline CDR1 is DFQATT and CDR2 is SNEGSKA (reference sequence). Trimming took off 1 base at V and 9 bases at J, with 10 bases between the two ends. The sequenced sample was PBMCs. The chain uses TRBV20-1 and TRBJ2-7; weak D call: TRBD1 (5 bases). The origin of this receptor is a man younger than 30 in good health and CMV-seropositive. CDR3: CSARVGAGQYF. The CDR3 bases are TGCAGTGCTAGAGTAGGGGCAGGGCAGTACTTC.